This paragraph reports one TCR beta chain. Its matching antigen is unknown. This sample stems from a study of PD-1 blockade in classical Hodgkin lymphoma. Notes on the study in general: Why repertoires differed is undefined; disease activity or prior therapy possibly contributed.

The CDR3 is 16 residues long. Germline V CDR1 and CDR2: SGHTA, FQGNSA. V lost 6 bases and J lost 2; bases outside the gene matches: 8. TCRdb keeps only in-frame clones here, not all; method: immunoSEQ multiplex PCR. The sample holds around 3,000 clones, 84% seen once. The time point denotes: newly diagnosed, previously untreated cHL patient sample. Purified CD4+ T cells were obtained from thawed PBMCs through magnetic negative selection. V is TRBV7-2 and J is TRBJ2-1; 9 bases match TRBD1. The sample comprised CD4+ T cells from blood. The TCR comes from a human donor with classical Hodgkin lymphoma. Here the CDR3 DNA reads TGTGCCAGCAGGCTCCTGACAGGGGGAACCTACAATGAGCAGTTCTTC. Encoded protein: CASRLLTGGTYNEQFF. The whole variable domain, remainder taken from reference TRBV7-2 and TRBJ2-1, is GAGVSQSPSNKVTEKGKDVELRCDPISGHTALYWYRQSLGQGLEFLIYFQGNSAPDKSGLPSDRFSAERTGGSVSTLTIQRTQQEDSAVYLCASRLLTGGTYNEQFFGPGTRLTVL.